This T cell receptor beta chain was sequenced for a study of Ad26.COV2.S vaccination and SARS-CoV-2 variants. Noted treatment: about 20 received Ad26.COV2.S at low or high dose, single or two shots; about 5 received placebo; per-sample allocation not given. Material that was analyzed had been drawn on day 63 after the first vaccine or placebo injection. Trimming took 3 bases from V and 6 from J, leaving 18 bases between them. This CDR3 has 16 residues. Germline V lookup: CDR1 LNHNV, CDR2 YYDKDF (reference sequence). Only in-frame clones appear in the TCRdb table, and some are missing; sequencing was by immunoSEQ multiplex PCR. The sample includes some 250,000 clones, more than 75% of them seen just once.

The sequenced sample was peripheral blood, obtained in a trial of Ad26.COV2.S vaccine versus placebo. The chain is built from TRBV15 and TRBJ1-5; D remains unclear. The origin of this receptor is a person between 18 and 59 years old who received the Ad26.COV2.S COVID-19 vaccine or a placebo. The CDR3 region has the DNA TGTGCCACCAGCAGTAGAGATCCCCAGGTTGGTCAGCCCCAGCATTTT. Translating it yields CATSSRDPQVGQPQHF.